This T cell receptor beta chain is drawn from a study of cytomegalovirus exposure and HLA in healthy donors. Whole-study results and caveats: Researchers reported from a later analysis that most CMV-associated TCR beta chains appeared HLA-restricted. An analysis was carried out later, and it reportedly showed fewer N-insertions in an Asian-associated ancestry cluster than the roughly 700-donor mean.

In the case of this clone: The target antigen is unknown.

PCR involved 60 Vbeta and 13 Jbeta primers. The data were produced by immunoSEQ multiplex PCR, yet TCRdb's version contains in-frame clones alone and is incomplete. The sample has 25,000 to 35,000 clones, around 40% seen once; the top ten hold roughly 2%. This CDR3 is 12 amino acids long. Germline-derived CDR1 and CDR2 are MNHNS and SASEGT. The chain links TRBV6-1 to TRBJ1-3, with D perhaps matching TRBD1 (5 bases). Sequenced input: PBMCs. This sequence was found in a woman aged 45 to 65 in good health and CMV-seronegative. The CDR3 protein is CAARDYGNTIYF. CDR3 nucleotides: TGTGCTGCTCGGGACTATGGAAACACCATATATTTT.